This is a list of T cell receptor beta chains from one sample in a study of CD8+CD57+ T cells in acquired aplastic anemia. TCRdb ran MiXCR on the reads and lists one entry per CDR3 protein. The table records some 240,000 distinct CDR3 sequences, 34% of them present only once. The sequencing sample was made of sorted CD4+, CD8+, or CD8+CD57+ T cells (not recorded which) from PBMCs. The receptors stem from a human donor in good health, serving as a control. CDR3s include the opening cysteine and the closing phenylalanine or tryptophan. Fields, in order: V gene, clone size, J gene, D gene, CDR3 protein, CDR3 DNA. A D gene is named only where the DNA matches it firmly. The size of a clone is reported for some rows only, either as once, few or many, or as a class for expanded clones.

v_gene: TRBV5-1; abundance: many; j_gene: TRBJ2-7; d_gene: TRBD1; CDR3aa: CASKRQGVHEQYF; CDR3nt: TGCGCCAGTAAACGACAGGGGGTACACGAGCAGTACTTC
v_gene: TRBV20-1; abundance: many; j_gene: TRBJ2-3; d_gene: NA; CDR3aa: CSARERWARLPDTQYF; CDR3nt: TGCAGTGCTAGGGAGCGTTGGGCTCGTTTACCAGATACGCAGTATTTT
v_gene: TRBV11-1; abundance: many; j_gene: TRBJ1-1; d_gene: TRBD1; CDR3aa: CASSRTRQGLGTEAFF; CDR3nt: TGTGCCAGCAGCCGCACTCGACAGGGGTTGGGCACTGAAGCTTTCTTT
v_gene: TRBV10-3; abundance: NA; j_gene: TRBJ1-2; d_gene: TRBD1; CDR3aa: CAISESGDRGREASTMMSGYTF; CDR3nt: TGTGCCATCAGTGAGTCTGGGGACAGGGGGCGCGAGGCAAGCACCATGATGAGCGGCTACACCTTC
v_gene: TRBV7-3; abundance: NA; j_gene: TRBJ2-7; d_gene: NA; CDR3aa: CASSFDRSYEQYF; CDR3nt: TGCGCCAGCAGCTTTGACCGTTCCTACGAGCAGTACTTC
v_gene: TRBV14; abundance: NA; j_gene: TRBJ2-3; d_gene: NA; CDR3aa: CASSQEGPWRAVDTQYF; CDR3nt: TGTGCCAGCAGCCAAGAGGGGCCATGGAGAGCTGTAGATACGCAGTATTTT
v_gene: TRBV5-1; abundance: few; j_gene: TRBJ2-2; d_gene: NA; CDR3aa: CASSLAGQTNTGELFF; CDR3nt: TGCGCCAGCAGCTTGGCCGGACAGACGAACACCGGGGAGCTGTTTTTT
v_gene: TRBV9; abundance: NA; j_gene: TRBJ1-1; d_gene: NA; CDR3aa: CASSVVPGGVPEAFF; CDR3nt: TGTGCCAGCAGCGTAGTTCCGGGAGGGGTACCTGAAGCTTTCTTT
v_gene: TRBV6-1; abundance: few; j_gene: TRBJ2-7; d_gene: NA; CDR3aa: CASSEMSGFSYEQYF; CDR3nt: TGTGCCAGCAGTGAAATGAGCGGATTCTCCTACGAGCAGTACTTC
v_gene: TRBV5-8; abundance: few; j_gene: TRBJ2-7; d_gene: NA; CDR3aa: CASSSRVSGPYEQYF; CDR3nt: TGTGCCAGCAGCTCCCGGGTTAGCGGACCCTACGAGCAGTACTTC
v_gene: TRBV7-2; abundance: many; j_gene: TRBJ2-7; d_gene: TRBD1; CDR3aa: CASSLGIPGQGTYEQYF; CDR3nt: TGTGCCAGCAGCTTAGGGATCCCGGGACAGGGGACCTACGAGCAGTACTTC
v_gene: TRBV3-1; abundance: many; j_gene: TRBJ1-2; d_gene: NA; CDR3aa: CASSPRKDYGYTF; CDR3nt: TGTGCCAGCAGCCCCCGAAAGGACTATGGCTACACCTTC
v_gene: TRBV11-1; abundance: once; j_gene: TRBJ1-1; d_gene: NA; CDR3aa: CASSLDRRGPPFIGTEAFF; CDR3nt: TGTGCCAGCAGCTTAGATAGGAGGGGACCTCCTTTTATAGGCACTGAAGCTTTCTTT
v_gene: TRBV5-1; abundance: NA; j_gene: TRBJ2-2; d_gene: TRBD2; CDR3aa: CASSGGLAVGELFF; CDR3nt: TGCGCCAGCAGCGGGGGACTAGCGGTAGGGGAGCTGTTTTTT
v_gene: TRBV7-9; abundance: NA; j_gene: TRBJ1-6; d_gene: NA; CDR3aa: CASSETNSPLHF; CDR3nt: TGTGCCAGCAGCGAGACTAACTCACCCCTCCACTTT